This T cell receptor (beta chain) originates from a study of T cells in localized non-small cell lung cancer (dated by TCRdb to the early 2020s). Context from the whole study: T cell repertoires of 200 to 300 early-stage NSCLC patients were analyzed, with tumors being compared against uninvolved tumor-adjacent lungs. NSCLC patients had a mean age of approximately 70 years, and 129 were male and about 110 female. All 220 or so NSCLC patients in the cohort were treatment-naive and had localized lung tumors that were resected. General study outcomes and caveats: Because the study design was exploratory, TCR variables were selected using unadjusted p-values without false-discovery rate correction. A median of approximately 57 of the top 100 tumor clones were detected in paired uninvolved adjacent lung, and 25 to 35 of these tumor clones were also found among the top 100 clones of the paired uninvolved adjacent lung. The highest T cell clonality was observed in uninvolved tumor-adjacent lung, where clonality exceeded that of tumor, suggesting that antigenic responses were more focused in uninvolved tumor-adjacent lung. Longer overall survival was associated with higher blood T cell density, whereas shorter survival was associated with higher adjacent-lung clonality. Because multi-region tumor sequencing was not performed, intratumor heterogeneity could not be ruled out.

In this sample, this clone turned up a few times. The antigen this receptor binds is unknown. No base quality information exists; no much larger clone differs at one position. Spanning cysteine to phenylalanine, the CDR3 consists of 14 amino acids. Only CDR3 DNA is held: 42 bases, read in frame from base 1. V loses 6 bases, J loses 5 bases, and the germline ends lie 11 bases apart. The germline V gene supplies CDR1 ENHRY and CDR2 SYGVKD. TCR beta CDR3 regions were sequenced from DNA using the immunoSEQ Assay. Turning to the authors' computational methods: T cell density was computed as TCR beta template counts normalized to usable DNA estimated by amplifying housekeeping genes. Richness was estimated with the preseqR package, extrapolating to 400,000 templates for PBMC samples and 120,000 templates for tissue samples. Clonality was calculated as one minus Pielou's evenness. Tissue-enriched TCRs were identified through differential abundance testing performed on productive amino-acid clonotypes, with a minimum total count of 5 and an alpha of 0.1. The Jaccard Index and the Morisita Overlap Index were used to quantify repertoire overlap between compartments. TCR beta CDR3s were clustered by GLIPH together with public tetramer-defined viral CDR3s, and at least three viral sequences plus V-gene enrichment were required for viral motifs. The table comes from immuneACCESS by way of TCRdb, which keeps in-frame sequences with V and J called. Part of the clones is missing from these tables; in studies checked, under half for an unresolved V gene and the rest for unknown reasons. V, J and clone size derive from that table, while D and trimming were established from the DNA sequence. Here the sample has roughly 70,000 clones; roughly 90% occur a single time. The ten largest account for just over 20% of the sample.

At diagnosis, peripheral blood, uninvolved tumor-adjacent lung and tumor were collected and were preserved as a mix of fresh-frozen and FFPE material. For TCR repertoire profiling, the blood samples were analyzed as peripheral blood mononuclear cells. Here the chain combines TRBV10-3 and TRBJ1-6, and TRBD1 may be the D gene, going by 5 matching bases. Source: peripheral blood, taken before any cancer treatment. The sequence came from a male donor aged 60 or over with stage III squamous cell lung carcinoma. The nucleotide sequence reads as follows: TGTGCCATCAGGCGGGACGCCGATAATTCACCCCTCCACTTT. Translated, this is CAIRRDADNSPLHF.